This entry lists 21 T cell receptor beta chains sequenced from one sample in a study of blood T cell repertoires in COVID-19. Sequencing was performed with immunoSEQ multiplex PCR; in TCRdb, only in-frame clones are kept and a portion is missing. This sample carries roughly 320,000 clones, approximately 91% of them seen once, and the ten largest clones take 3.9%. Sequencing input: PBMCs or T cells enriched from blood (not recorded which). The receptors were sampled from a woman between 25 and 40 years old who had been exposed to COVID-19.

V gene TRBV25-1 combines with J gene TRBJ1-3; D ambiguous. The V gene's germline CDR1 is MGHDK and CDR2 SYGVNS. V gave up 2 bases and J gave up 2 bases, with 13 bases separating them. The CDR3 covers 16 residues. DNA for the CDR3: TGTGCCAGCAGTGAACACCCGGAGGGCGCTGGAAACACCATATATTTT. This sequence encodes CASSEHPEGAGNTIYF. The entire variable domain, with the rest obtained from reference TRBV25-1 and TRBJ1-3, is as follows: EADIYQTPRYLVIGTGKKITLECSQTMGHDKMYWYQQDPGMELHLIHYSYGVNSTEKGDLSSESTVSRIRTEHFPLTLESARPSHTSQYLCASSEHPEGAGNTIYFGEGSWLTVV.

The chain recombines TRBV6-5 with TRBJ1-2; D possibly corresponds to TRBD1 (6 bases). This CDR3 has 12 residues. Germline-derived CDR1 and CDR2 are MNHEY and SVGAGI. The ends were cut back, 7 bases at V and 4 bases at J, with 10 bases in the middle. CDR3 sequence: CASTDRFYGYTF. CDR3 DNA: TGTGCCAGCACCGACAGGTTCTATGGCTACACCTTC.

The V gene is TRBV11-3, the J gene TRBJ1-1, with TRBD1 matching over 8 bases. The CDR3 is 14 amino acids. Germline assignment: CDR1 SGHNT and CDR2 YENEEA. V was clipped by 6 bases and J by 1 base; unmatched bases: 4. The CDR3 nucleotides read TGTGCCAGCAGGACAGGGGCCCCGAACACTGAAGCTTTCTTT. Translation: CASRTGAPNTEAFF.

Details on this clone: This CDR3 is also generated by other DNA sequences in the sample. The V and J genes are TRBV5-6 and TRBJ2-7; TRBD1 agrees at 7 bases. The length of the CDR3 is 14 residues. The J segment lost 0 bases and the V segment lost 0 bases, leaving 0 bases of the junction unmatched. CDR1 SGHDT and CDR2 YYEEEE come from the germline V gene. The CDR3 is CASSLGQGSYEQYF. CDR3 bases: TGTGCCAGCAGCTTGGGACAGGGCTCCTACGAGCAGTACTTC.

This clone has a single count. The rearrangement joins TRBV18 to TRBJ1-5; D is possibly TRBD1 (5 bases). V was shortened by 3 bases and J by 7 bases, with 19 bases between the two germline ends. There are 16 residues in the CDR3. Germline CDR1 and CDR2: KGHSH and LQKENI. The CDR3 bases are TGTGCCAGCTCACCGGGTCCACCCCAGGGAGGGCAGCCCCAGCATTTT. Protein: CASSPGPPQGGQPQHF.

The rearrangement uses TRBV9 and TRBJ2-1; 12 nucleotides match TRBD1. The germline gives CDR1 SGDLS, CDR2 YYNGEE. The CDR3 is 15 residues long. The V segment lost 4 bases and the J segment 9 bases; nucleotides outside the gene matches: 8. The CDR3 reads CASSPLGQGAREQFF. In nucleotides, the CDR3 is TGTGCCAGCAGCCCCCTGGGACAGGGGGCGCGTGAGCAGTTCTTC.

The chain employs TRBV9 and TRBJ1-1; D not resolved. The CDR3 is 13 amino acids. The V and J ends lost 4 bases and 1 base respectively, with 8 bases between them. The germline V gene encodes CDR1 SGDLS and CDR2 YYNGEE. CDR3 residues: CASSPRQNTEAFF. CDR3 DNA: TGTGCCAGCAGCCCCCGACAGAACACTGAAGCTTTCTTT.

The chain employs TRBV4-1 and TRBJ2-6; 7 positions match TRBD1. Germline lookup yields CDR1 MGHRA and CDR2 YSYEKL. This CDR3 is 17 amino acids long. V lost 1 base, J lost 0 bases, and 3 bases stayed unmatched. The CDR3 is CASSQARTGSGANVLTF. The CDR3 DNA reads as TGCGCCAGCAGCCAAGCAAGGACAGGCTCTGGGGCCAACGTCCTGACTTTC.

V is TRBV9 and J is TRBJ2-7; no reliable D call. The germline V gene encodes CDR1 SGDLS and CDR2 YYNGEE. The ends were cut back, 0 bases at V and 1 base at J, with 5 bases in the middle. The CDR3 contains 13 residues. The DNA of the CDR3 is TGTGCCAGCAGCGTAGGACTGTCCTACGAGCAGTACTTC. It yields the protein CASSVGLSYEQYF.

The rearrangement joins TRBV11-2 to TRBJ1-4; TRBD1 matches 12 bases. The CDR3 totals 15 residues. Germline V CDR1 and CDR2: SGHAT, FQNNGV. J was trimmed by 14 bases and V by 4 bases; bases with no gene match: 11. The CDR3 DNA reads TGTGCCAGCAGCTCCTCACCGGGACAGGGGGCTTCGCTGTTTTTT. It yields the protein CASSSSPGQGASLFF.

V usage is TRBV18 and J usage is TRBJ1-1; D is possibly TRBD1 (5 bases). Trimming took 3 bases from V and 10 from J, leaving 15 bases between them. The germline V gene encodes CDR1 KGHSH and CDR2 LQKENI. The CDR3 length is 13 residues. CDR3 sequence: CASSPPSIGAAFF. The CDR3 DNA follows: TGTGCCAGCTCACCGCCAAGTATTGGGGCAGCTTTCTTT. Full variable domain (remainder filled in from reference TRBV18 and TRBJ1-1): NAGVMQNPRHLVRRRGQEARLRCSPMKGHSHVYWYRQLPEEGLKFMVYLQKENIIDESGMPKERFSAEFPKEGPSILRIQQVVRGDSAAYFCASSPPSIGAAFFGQGTRLTVV.

This chain connects TRBV7-2 to TRBJ2-1; tentative D call: TRBD2 (5 bases). V gave up 5 bases and J gave up 4 bases, with 9 bases separating them. The CDR3 consists of 13 residues. From germline, CDR1 is SGHTA and CDR2 FQGNSA. CDR3 nucleotides: TGTGCCAGCAGCCCCACGGGATACAATGAGCAGTTCTTC. Protein product: CASSPTGYNEQFF.

The chain recombines TRBV2 with TRBJ2-7; D is unresolved. CDR1 is SNHLY, CDR2 FYNNEI, per germline. This CDR3 spans 12 amino acids. V was trimmed by 5 bases and J by 3 bases, leaving 8 bases between them. The CDR3 DNA reads TGTGCCAGCAGTTTCACCTACTACGAGCAGTACTTC. It is translated as CASSFTYYEQYF.

The chain joins TRBV3-1 (or the pseudogene TRBV3-2) to TRBJ1-2; D possibly corresponds to TRBD1 (5 bases). The V gene's germline CDR1 is LGHDT and CDR2 YNNKEL (reference sequence). V lost 5 bases and J 3 bases, leaving 13 bases between the germline ends. The CDR3 sequence is 14 residues long. The DNA for the CDR3 is TGTGCCAGCAGCTCCAGGGAACGGGACTATGGCTACACCTTC. Residues: CASSSRERDYGYTF.

The chain links TRBV18 to TRBJ1-2; weak D call: TRBD1 (6 bases). Germline lookup yields CDR1 KGHSH and CDR2 LQKENI. The V end was cut by 3 bases, the J end by 2 bases, with 13 bases between. The CDR3 length is 15 residues. This CDR3 reads CASSPLGDTNYGYTF. The CDR3 DNA reads as TGTGCCAGCTCACCCTTGGGGGACACCAACTATGGCTACACCTTC.

The J gene is TRBJ1-1, the V gene TRBV3-1 (or the pseudogene TRBV3-2); maybe TRBD1 (5 bases). In germline, CDR1 is LGHDT, CDR2 YNNKEL (reference sequence). The CDR3 is 14 amino acids. V lost 5 bases, J lost 4 bases, and 14 bases lay in between. This CDR3 is CASSTTGLGTEAFF. In DNA form, the CDR3 reads TGTGCCAGCAGCACAACAGGTTTAGGCACTGAAGCTTTCTTT.

This clone was detected a few times. The chain uses TRBV19 and TRBJ1-1; 10 bases agree with TRBD1. The CDR3 has 15 amino acids. Trimming cost V 3 bases and J 3 bases; bases outside gene matches: 4. Germline CDR1 is LNHDA and CDR2 is SQIVND (reference sequence). CDR3 DNA: TGTGCCAGTAGTATGGGGACAGGGGCCGACACTGAAGCTTTCTTT. It encodes CASSMGTGADTEAFF.

The chain combines TRBV11-2 with TRBJ1-2, with D tentatively TRBD1 (6 bases). From germline, CDR1 is SGHAT and CDR2 FQNNGV. This CDR3 spans 15 amino acids. Trimming cost V 0 bases and J 5 bases, with 13 bases left between them. CDR3 region: CASSLEPGALYGYTF. Written as DNA, the CDR3 is TGTGCCAGCAGCTTAGAACCAGGGGCGCTTTATGGCTACACCTTC.

The chain uses TRBV19 and TRBJ2-7, with D unclear. CDR3 length: 11 amino acids. The V end lost 3 bases, the J end lost 6 bases, and 6 bases lay between the germline ends. CDR1 and CDR2 (germline): LNHDA, SQIVND (reference sequence). For the CDR3, the DNA is TGTGCCAGTAGTATTTTCGGCGAGCAGTACTTC. Its translation: CASSIFGEQYF.

The J gene is TRBJ2-2, the V gene TRBV6-5, with TRBD2 matching 8 bases. The J segment lost 4 bases and the V segment lost 10 bases, leaving 2 bases of the junction unmatched. Per germline, CDR1 MNHEY and CDR2 SVGAGI. This CDR3 comprises 12 residues. The CDR3 loop is CANAGGTGELFF. For the CDR3, the DNA is TGTGCCAATGCGGGGGGCACCGGGGAGCTGTTTTTT.

The chain employs TRBV7-8 and TRBJ1-1; 8 nucleotides align to TRBD1. The CDR3 totals 12 residues. The germline V gene encodes CDR1 SGHVS and CDR2 FQNEAQ. With V trimmed by 1 base and J by 11 bases, 3 bases remained unmatched. The CDR3 DNA sequence: TGTGCCAGCAGCTTAGGGCGGGACAGGGCTTTCTTT. Amino acids: CASSLGRDRAFF.